The clone carrying this T cell receptor beta chain was picked up a small number of times. Here immunoSEQ multiplex PCR was the method, and the copy in TCRdb shows in-frame clones only, minus some. This sample has 4,500 or so clones, with 25% to 30% found just once. This sample is drawn from a study of graft-versus-host responses after intestinal transplantation. Study as a whole: Recipients were given multivisceral, liver-intestinal, or isolated intestinal transplants.

Findings and caveats of the study: Early post-transplant HvG declines showed an association with peak circulating GvH clone levels.

Irradiated, violet-dye-labeled stimulator cells, around 200,000 in number, were plated with around 200,000 CFSE-labeled responder cells. Dividing CFSE-low CD3+CD4+ and CD3+CD8+ responders were isolated by sorting after the reaction. Specimen: alloreactive CD8+ T cells from a mixed lymphocyte reaction culture, collected before transplantation. Subset noted: CFSE-low proliferating T cells sorted from roughly 6-day pre-transplant mixed lymphocyte reaction (GvH or HvG direction). The TCR comes from a human patient who was an organ donor for intestinal transplantation.

The CDR3 sequence is CASSLGPNRGGSPLHF. DNA for the CDR3: TGTGCCAGCAGCTTGGGCCCTAACAGGGGTGGTTCACCCCTCCACTTT. The gene calls are TRBV5-6 and TRBJ1-6, with 7 bases lining up with TRBD1. This CDR3 comprises 16 residues. CDR1 and CDR2 from the germline V gene are SGHDT and YYEEEE. Trimming took 0 bases from V and 9 from J; bases not matched to a gene: 9.